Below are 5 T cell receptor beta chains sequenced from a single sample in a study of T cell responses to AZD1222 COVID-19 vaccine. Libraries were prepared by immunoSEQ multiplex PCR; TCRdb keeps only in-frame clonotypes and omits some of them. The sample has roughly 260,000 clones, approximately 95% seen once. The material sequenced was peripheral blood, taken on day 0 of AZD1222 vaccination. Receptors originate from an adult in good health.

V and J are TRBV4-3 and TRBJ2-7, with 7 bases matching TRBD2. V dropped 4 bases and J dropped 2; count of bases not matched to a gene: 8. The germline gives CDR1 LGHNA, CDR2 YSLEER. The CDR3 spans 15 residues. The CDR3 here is CASSPSWEGTYEQYF. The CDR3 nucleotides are TGCGCCAGCAGCCCCTCATGGGAGGGAACCTACGAGCAGTACTTC.

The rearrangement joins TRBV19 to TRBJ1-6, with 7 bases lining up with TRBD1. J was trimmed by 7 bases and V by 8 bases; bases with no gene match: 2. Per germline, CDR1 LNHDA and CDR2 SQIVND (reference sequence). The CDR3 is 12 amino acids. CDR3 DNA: TGTGCCAGTCAACAGGGGAATTCACCCCTCCACTTT. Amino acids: CASQQGNSPLHF.

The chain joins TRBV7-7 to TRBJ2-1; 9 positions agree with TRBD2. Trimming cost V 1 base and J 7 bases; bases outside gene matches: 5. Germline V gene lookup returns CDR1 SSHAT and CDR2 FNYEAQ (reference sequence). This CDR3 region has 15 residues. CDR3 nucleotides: TGTGCCAGCAGCTTAGAGCGGGGGGCGAATAATGAGCAGTTCTTC. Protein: CASSLERGANNEQFF.

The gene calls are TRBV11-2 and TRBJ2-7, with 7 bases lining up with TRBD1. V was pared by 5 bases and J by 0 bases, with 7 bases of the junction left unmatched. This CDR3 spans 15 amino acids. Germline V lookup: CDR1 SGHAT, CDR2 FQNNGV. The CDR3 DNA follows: TGTGCCAGCAGCGACTACAGGGGAAGCTCCTACGAGCAGTACTTC. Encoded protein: CASSDYRGSSYEQYF.

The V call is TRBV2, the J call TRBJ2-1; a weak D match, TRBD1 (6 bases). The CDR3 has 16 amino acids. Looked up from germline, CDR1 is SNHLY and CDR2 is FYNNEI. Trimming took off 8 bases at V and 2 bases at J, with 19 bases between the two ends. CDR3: CASFRGGHRAYNEQFF. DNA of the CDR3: TGTGCCAGCTTTCGTGGGGGCCACAGGGCCTACAATGAGCAGTTCTTC.